Shown below are 8 T cell receptor beta chains from a single sample sequenced in a study of shared clonotypes between healthy human individuals. The method was immunoSEQ multiplex PCR; TCRdb's version includes in-frame clones alone and lacks a portion of them. The sample has almost 750,000 clones, 72% seen once. Material: memory CD4+ T cells sorted from blood. Documented subset: CD45RA-negative fraction. Receptors were obtained from a woman in her 30s in good health.

This clone was picked up a small number of times. The V and J genes are TRBV5-1 and TRBJ1-3, with D possibly matching TRBD1 (6 bases). CDR1 SGHRS and CDR2 YFSETQ come from the germline V gene. The CDR3 consists of 13 residues. With 4 bases removed from V and 8 bases from J, the gap between germline ends came to 13 bases. CDR3 DNA sequence: TGCGCCAGCAGCCCCGGACAGTTGGACACCATATATTTT. Translated: CASSPGQLDTIYF. The entire variable domain, with the rest obtained from reference TRBV5-1 and TRBJ1-3, is as follows: KAGVTQTPRYLIKTRGQQVTLSCSPISGHRSVSWYQQTPGQGLQFLFEYFSETQRNKGNFPGRFSGRQFSNSRSEMNVSTLELGDSALYLCASSPGQLDTIYFGEGSWLTVV.

The chain joins TRBV6-5 to TRBJ2-1, with 11 bases lining up with TRBD2. The CDR3 runs to 14 residues. Trimming removed 6 bases from V and 8 bases from J; junction bases left unmatched: 6. In germline, CDR1 is MNHEY, CDR2 SVGAGI. Written as DNA, the CDR3 is TGTGCCAGCAGCCCACCGGGACTAGCGGATGAGCAGTTCTTC. Translated, it gives CASSPPGLADEQFF.

This clone was seen a few times. Other DNA sequences in this specimen translate into the identical CDR3. The chain is built from TRBV5-1 and TRBJ2-3; D is possibly TRBD1 or TRBD2 (5 bases each). The CDR3 extends over 14 amino acids. The germline CDR1 and CDR2 sequences are SGHRS and YFSETQ. V was trimmed by 4 bases and J by 4 bases, leaving 13 bases between them. Here the CDR3 DNA reads TGCGCCAGCAGCGGGGGTAGCGAGGCAGATACGCAGTATTTT. It translates to CASSGGSEADTQYF.

The chain carries TRBV11-2 and TRBJ2-5; the D gene is possibly TRBD2 (5 bases). The CDR3 sequence is 16 residues long. Trimming pared 6 bases from V and 10 bases from J, leaving 27 bases between. In germline, CDR1 is SGHAT, CDR2 FQNNGV. CDR3 sequence (DNA): TGTGCCAGCAGTTCCGAAAGGACTTGGACCGGCGTAGGCCAGTACTTC. This sequence encodes CASSSERTWTGVGQYF.

The chain joins TRBV30 to TRBJ2-7, with D tentatively TRBD1 or TRBD2 (6 bases each). Deletions cut 0 bases from V and 1 base from J, with 13 bases between. The CDR3 loop spans 15 amino acids. Looked up from germline, CDR1 is GTSNPN and CDR2 is SVGIG (reference sequence). CDR3 sequence: CAWSVRGARSYEQYF. In DNA, the CDR3 is TGTGCCTGGAGTGTAAGGGGGGCCCGATCCTACGAGCAGTACTTC. The entire variable domain, with the rest obtained from reference TRBV30 and TRBJ2-7, is as follows: SQTIHQWPATLVQPVGSPLSLECTVEGTSNPNLYWYRQAAGRGLQLLFYSVGIGQISSEVPQNLSASRPQDRQFILSSKKLLLSDSGFYLCAWSVRGARSYEQYFGPGTRLTVT.

The rearrangement links TRBV28 to TRBJ1-6, with TRBD1 as a possible D gene (5 bases). The CDR3 spans 15 residues. Trimming cost V 8 bases and J 9 bases, with 20 bases left between them. Germline lookup yields CDR1 MDHEN and CDR2 SYDVKM. CDR3 protein: CASGPGTFLGSPLHF. CDR3 DNA: TGTGCCAGCGGCCCCGGGACGTTCCTCGGTTCACCCCTCCACTTT.

The V call is TRBV5-1, the J call TRBJ2-1; 8 nucleotides match TRBD2. Germline trimming cut 0 bases from V and 7 bases from J; bases unmatched to any gene: 9. This CDR3 has 16 residues. Germline V gene sequence: CDR1 SGHRS, CDR2 YFSETQ. This CDR3 reads CASSLVRPGGRNEQFF. As DNA, the CDR3 is TGCGCCAGCAGCTTGGTGCGTCCGGGAGGGAGGAATGAGCAGTTCTTC.

V gene TRBV6-1 combines with J gene TRBJ1-4; TRBD1 aligns across 8 bases. This CDR3 region has 13 residues. With V trimmed by 7 bases and J by 8 bases, 6 bases remained unmatched. Germline V gene sequence: CDR1 MNHNS, CDR2 SASEGT. CDR3 sequence reads: CASNGQGREKLFF. The DNA of the CDR3 is TGTGCCAGCAACGGACAGGGACGAGAAAAACTGTTTTTT.